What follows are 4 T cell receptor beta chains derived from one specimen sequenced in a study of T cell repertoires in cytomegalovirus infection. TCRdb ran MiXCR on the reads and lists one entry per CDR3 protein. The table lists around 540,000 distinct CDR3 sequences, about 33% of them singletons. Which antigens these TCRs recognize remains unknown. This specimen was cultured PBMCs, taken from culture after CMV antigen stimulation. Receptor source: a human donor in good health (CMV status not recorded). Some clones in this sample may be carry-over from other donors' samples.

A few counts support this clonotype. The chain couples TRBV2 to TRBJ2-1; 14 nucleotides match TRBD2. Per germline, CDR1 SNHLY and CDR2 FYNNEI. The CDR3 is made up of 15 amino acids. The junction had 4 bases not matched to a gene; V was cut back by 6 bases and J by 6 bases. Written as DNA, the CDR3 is TGTGCCAGCAGGAGGGGACTAGCGGGAGCCAATGAGCAGTTCTTC. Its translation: CASRRGLAGANEQFF.

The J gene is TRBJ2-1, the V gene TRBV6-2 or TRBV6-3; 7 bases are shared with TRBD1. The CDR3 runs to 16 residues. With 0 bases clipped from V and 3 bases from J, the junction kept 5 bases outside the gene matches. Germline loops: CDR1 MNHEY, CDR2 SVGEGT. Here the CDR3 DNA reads TGTGCCAGCAGTTACTCTAGGGACAGACGCTACAATGAGCAGTTCTTC. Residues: CASSYSRDRRYNEQFF.

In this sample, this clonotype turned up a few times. CDR3 DNA: TGTGCCAGCAGCTTAACCAAGGGATCCCAAGAGACCCAGTACTTC. Protein: CASSLTKGSQETQYF. The rearrangement joins TRBV7-3 to TRBJ2-5; no definite D call. V shed 0 bases and J shed 1 base, with 9 bases lying between them. The germline V gene encodes CDR1 SGHTA and CDR2 FQGTGA. The CDR3 consists of 15 residues.

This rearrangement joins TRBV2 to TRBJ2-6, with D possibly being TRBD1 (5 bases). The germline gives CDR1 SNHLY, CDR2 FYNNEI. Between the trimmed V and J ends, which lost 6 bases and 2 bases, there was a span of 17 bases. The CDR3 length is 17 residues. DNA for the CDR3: TGTGCCAGCAGCGAAAGAACGGACATTCCTGGGGCCAACGTCCTGACTTTC. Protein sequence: CASSERTDIPGANVLTF.